This entry lists 11 T cell receptor beta chains sequenced from one sample in a study of blood T cells in healthy people across ages. For the second PCR, which ran for roughly 7 to 11 cycles, a sample-barcoded 5' primer and a J-beta primer mix were used. From the 5' RACE reads, TCRdb called clonotypes with MiXCR, one entry per CDR3 protein. The table includes 550,000 to 700,000 distinct CDR3 sequences, approximately 30% detected once. The sample consisted of blood. The receptors here all came from a woman in her sixties or seventies in good health.

The chain joins TRBV29-1 to TRBJ2-1; 8 bases fit TRBD2. V lost 6 bases, J lost 5 bases, and 6 bases stayed unmatched. Germline assignment: CDR1 SQVTM and CDR2 ANQGSEA. This CDR3 spans 13 amino acids. The DNA of the CDR3 is TGCAGCGTCAAGCGGGAGAGCAACAATGAGCAGTTCTTC. It is translated as CSVKRESNNEQFF.

This rearrangement joins TRBV19 to TRBJ1-2; D gene unclear. V shed 5 bases and J shed 4 bases, with 8 bases lying between them. This CDR3 contains 12 residues. Germline assignment: CDR1 LNHDA and CDR2 SQIVND (reference sequence). The CDR3 coding sequence is TGTGCCAGTAGTTTCCGGGCCTATGGCTACACCTTC. Amino acids: CASSFRAYGYTF.

This clonotype was seen at least ten times. The rearrangement joins TRBV7-8 to TRBJ2-2; D ambiguous. The CDR3 is 14 residues long. Per germline, CDR1 SGHVS and CDR2 FQNEAQ. V was clipped by 5 bases and J by 1 base, with 8 bases between them. CDR3 nucleotide sequence: TGTGCCAGCAGCCCTACACGGAACACCGGGGAGCTGTTTTTT. Protein product: CASSPTRNTGELFF. The full variable domain, in which reference TRBV7-8 and TRBJ2-2 provide the parts outside the CDR3, is GAGVSQSPRYKVAKRGQDVALRCDPISGHVSLFWYQQALGQGPEFLTYFQNEAQLDKSGLPSDRFFAERPEGSVSTLKIQRTQQEDSAVYLCASSPTRNTGELFFGEGSRLTVL.

This clonotype was counted a few times. The rearrangement joins TRBV3-1 to TRBJ2-1; D gene unclear. This CDR3 contains 15 residues. Trimming took off 1 base at V and 3 bases at J, with 10 bases between the two ends. The germline V gene encodes CDR1 LGHDT and CDR2 YNNKEL (reference sequence). The CDR3 DNA sequence: TGTGCCAGCAGCCAAGTCCAGAAATTCTACAATGAGCAGTTCTTC. Its translation: CASSQVQKFYNEQFF.

This sequence joins TRBV4-3 and TRBJ2-7, with D perhaps matching TRBD1 or TRBD2 (5 bases each). The germline V gene encodes CDR1 LGHNA and CDR2 YSLEER. V gave up 2 bases and J gave up 7 bases, with 12 bases separating them. This CDR3 region has 13 residues. The chain's CDR3 is CASSQLRDGEQYF. The DNA for the CDR3 is TGCGCCAGCAGCCAATTGAGGGACGGAGAGCAGTACTTC.

The V call is TRBV10-3, the J call TRBJ2-7; tentative D call: TRBD2 (6 bases). The ends were cut back, 8 bases at V and 7 bases at J, with 12 bases in the middle. CDR1 ENHRY and CDR2 SYGVKD come from the germline V gene. The CDR3 has 11 residues. The DNA of the CDR3 is TGTGCCATCCGACTAGTTGGTGAGCAGTACTTC. It specifies CAIRLVGEQYF.

The chain combines TRBV9 with TRBJ1-2; TRBD1 matches 7 bases. J lost 1 base, V lost 0 bases, and 6 bases had no gene match. Germline V CDR1 and CDR2: SGDLS, YYNGEE. The CDR3 extends over 16 amino acids. DNA of the CDR3: TGTGCCAGCAGCGTAGGGGGACAGCTAAGTAACTATGGCTACACCTTC. Translated: CASSVGGQLSNYGYTF.

A few counts support this clonotype. V gene TRBV5-1 combines with J gene TRBJ2-4; TRBD1 aligns across 8 bases. Germline V CDR1 and CDR2: SGHRS, YFSETQ. The CDR3 is made up of 17 amino acids. Losses at the gene ends were 2 bases for V and 0 bases for J; bases not matched to a gene: 7. The CDR3 DNA sequence: TGCGCCAGCAGCTTCGACAGGGGATCCCTAGCCAAAAACATTCAGTACTTC. It yields the protein CASSFDRGSLAKNIQYF.

This clonotype was picked up a small number of times. This chain joins TRBV27 and TRBJ1-3; 9 bases are shared with TRBD1. Trimming cost V 6 bases and J 1 base; bases outside gene matches: 13. The CDR3 length is 18 residues. Germline V gene sequence: CDR1 MNHEY, CDR2 SMNVEV (reference sequence). The CDR3 bases are TGTGCCAGCAGGCGGACAGGGGCCGGACTCAGATCTGGAAACACCATATATTTT. Translated, it gives CASRRTGAGLRSGNTIYF.

This chain joins TRBV20-1 and TRBJ2-1; 7 bases fit TRBD1. Trimming removed 3 bases from V and 9 bases from J; junction bases left unmatched: 17. CDR1 and CDR2 from the germline V gene are DFQATT and SNEGSKA (reference sequence). The length of the CDR3 is 16 residues. The CDR3 DNA is TGCAGTGCTAGTGACAAATCAAAACAGGGGACCGGTGAGCAGTTCTTC. This gives the protein CSASDKSKQGTGEQFF.

This clonotype was counted at least ten times. The gene calls are TRBV28 and TRBJ1-2, with TRBD1 as a possible D gene (5 bases). CDR1 and CDR2 (germline): MDHEN, SYDVKM. Trimming pared 1 base from V and 4 bases from J, leaving 13 bases between. This CDR3 has 15 residues. The CDR3 DNA is TGTGCCAGCAGTTTATTGAACTGGGGGACCTATGGCTACACCTTC. Amino acids: CASSLLNWGTYGYTF.